Below are 13 T cell receptor beta chains sequenced from a single sample in a study of T cells in Graves' hyperthyroidism and ophthalmopathy. Using RNA transcripts as the source, TCR beta CDR3 regions were amplified. The HTBI set primed first-round TCR CDR3 RT-PCR. TCRdb re-derived calls from the multiplex PCR reads in MiXCR, one entry per CDR3 protein. The top ten clones hold under 9.5% of a sample with 600,000 to 900,000 distinct CDR3 sequences, 15% to 20% of them seen once. The material sequenced was blood. Receptor source: a man aged 18 to 35 with Graves' hyperthyroidism.

The J gene is TRBJ1-3, the V gene TRBV2; D uncertain. The length of the CDR3 is 16 residues. Germline CDR1 reads SNHLY; CDR2 reads FYNNEI. V was pared by 6 bases and J by 0 bases, with 15 bases between. CDR3 DNA sequence: TGTGCCAGCAGATTAGGCGCCCGGAGCTCTGGAAACACCATATATTTT. This sequence encodes CASRLGARSSGNTIYF.

This chain links TRBV2 with TRBJ2-7, with 7 bases identical to TRBD1. Unmatched junction bases numbered 5, after V lost 2 bases and J lost 4 bases. The CDR3 is 14 residues long. The germline CDR1 and CDR2 sequences are SNHLY and FYNNEI. CDR3 nucleotides: TGTGCCAGCAGTGAATTAGGGGGCTATTACGAGCAGTACTTC. Its translation: CASSELGGYYEQYF.

The gene calls are TRBV11-1 and TRBJ1-2; 7 nucleotides agree with TRBD1. V lost 4 bases to trimming and J lost 1 base; unmatched junction nucleotides: 9. CDR3 size: 16 residues. The germline CDR1 and CDR2 sequences are SGHAT and FQDESV (reference sequence). DNA for the CDR3: TGTGCCAGCAGCTCCAAAGGGACAGACTTTAACTATGGCTACACCTTC. Amino acid sequence: CASSSKGTDFNYGYTF.

This clonotype occurred a few times. At one boundary the junction diverges from the germline segment, which might be a read error. This chain uses TRBV3-1 with TRBJ2-7, with D perhaps TRBD2 (6 bases). This CDR3 contains 15 residues. Per the germline V gene, CDR1 is LGHDT and CDR2 is YNNKEL (reference sequence). CDR3 DNA: TGTGCCAGCAGCCCCGGACTATCCGGCTCCTACGAGCGGTACTTC. Its translation: CASSPGLSGSYERYF.

The table lists this clonotype with many counts. This rearrangement joins TRBV27 to TRBJ2-1; the D gene is possibly TRBD1 (7 bases). Trimming cost V 6 bases and J 8 bases, with 23 bases left between them. Per germline, CDR1 MNHEY and CDR2 SMNVEV (reference sequence). This CDR3 comprises 16 residues. CDR3 nucleotides: TGTGCCAGCAGGAAATTAGAGCTAGCAGGGGGGTATGAGCAGTTCTTC. Translated, it gives CASRKLELAGGYEQFF.

Details on this clonotype: A single base is all that separates this from a far larger clone, so a read error is likely. The rearrangement links TRBV11-2 to TRBJ2-1; D unresolved. The J call is in doubt because the DNA end fits TRBJ2-7 better. There are 11 residues in the CDR3. Germline loops: CDR1 SGHAT, CDR2 FQNNGV. The CDR3 nucleotides read TGTGCCAGCAGCTTACACAATGAGCAGTACTTC. This sequence encodes CASSLHNEQYF.

This clonotype was counted at least ten times. The V call is TRBV2, the J call TRBJ2-6; no definite D call. Germline CDR1 and CDR2: SNHLY and FYNNEI. The V gene lost 9 bases and the J gene lost 4 bases, with 7 bases spanning the gap. There are 12 residues in the CDR3. In DNA, the CDR3 is TGTGCCAGATCTGACGGGGCCAACGTCCTGACTTTC. This encodes CARSDGANVLTF.

This clonotype came up many times. V gene TRBV28 combines with J gene TRBJ2-7; 12 bases are a match to TRBD2. Germline CDR1 and CDR2: MDHEN and SYDVKM. Unmatched junction bases numbered 16, after V lost 7 bases and J lost 3 bases. The CDR3 has 18 residues. CDR3 in DNA: TGTGCCAGCACCTCCATCGGGCAGTTACTAGCGGGAGGCTACGAGCAGTACTTC. This encodes CASTSIGQLLAGGYEQYF.

V usage is TRBV7-6 and J usage is TRBJ2-1; 15 positions match TRBD2. V trimming: 5 bases; J trimming: 6 bases; junction bases outside the gene matches: 5. Germline CDR1 and CDR2: SGHVS and FNYEAQ. The CDR3 contains 16 residues. Written as DNA, the CDR3 is TGTGCCAGCAGCCATGGACTAGCGGGAGGGAGCAATGAGCAGTTCTTC. It encodes CASSHGLAGGSNEQFF.

This clonotype came up a few times. The chain uses TRBV20-1 and TRBJ1-1; no firm D call. Germline CDR1 and CDR2: DFQATT and SNEGSKA (reference sequence). CDR3 length equals 14 residues. V gave up 3 bases and J gave up 1 base, with 12 bases separating them. Here the CDR3 reads CSASKWGGNTEAFF. As DNA, the CDR3 is TGCAGTGCTAGCAAGTGGGGTGGGAACACTGAAGCTTTCTTT.

This clonotype was seen many times. The J gene is TRBJ1-5, the V gene TRBV15; D unresolved. CDR1 is LNHNV and CDR2 is YYDKDF in the germline V gene (reference sequence). The germline V and J ends were trimmed by 0 bases and 6 bases, with 15 bases remaining between them. This CDR3 has 16 amino acids. CDR3 bases: TGTGCCACCAGCAGAGATCGGACTCCCAATAGTCAGCCCCAGCATTTT. This gives the protein CATSRDRTPNSQPQHF.

The sample holds many counts of this clonotype. The chain has TRBV6-1 and TRBJ1-1; 7 positions agree with TRBD1. V dropped 10 bases and J dropped 1; count of bases not matched to a gene: 6. Germline V lookup: CDR1 MNHNS, CDR2 SASEGT. The CDR3 has 13 residues. CDR3: CATVNRGNTEAFF. The CDR3 DNA sequence: TGTGCCACCGTAAACAGGGGGAACACTGAAGCTTTCTTT.

This clonotype was counted a few times. The V gene is TRBV3-1, the J gene TRBJ2-7; no clear D. The CDR3 has 16 residues. V was shortened by 1 base and J by 1 base, with 14 bases between the two germline ends. Germline CDR1 reads LGHDT; CDR2 reads YNNKEL (reference sequence). CDR3 coding DNA: TGTGCCAGCAGCCAAGGTGTCACTAATCCGTCCTACGAGCAGTACTTC. Its translation: CASSQGVTNPSYEQYF.